These 13 T cell receptor beta chains came from one sample sequenced in a study of shared clonotypes between healthy human individuals. CD45RO-negative cells were positively selected for CCR7, leaving out terminally differentiated effector memory CD45RA+ cells. Profiling relied on immunoSEQ multiplex PCR, and the TCRdb table lists in-frame clones only, not all of them. This table holds approximately 840,000 clones, roughly 96% found once. Sequencing was done on a sample of naive CD8+ T cells sorted from blood. The receptors stem from a man in his thirties or forties in good health.

The chain joins TRBV7-2 to TRBJ2-7, with D perhaps matching TRBD1 (6 bases). There are 14 residues in the CDR3. CDR1 and CDR2 (germline): SGHTA, FQGNSA. Trimming stripped 5 bases from V and 1 base from J, with 12 bases between. CDR3 region: CASSDGQRSYEQYF. CDR3 coding DNA: TGTGCCAGCAGCGACGGACAGCGATCCTACGAGCAGTACTTC.

This chain joins TRBV27 and TRBJ2-1; D assignment may be TRBD1 or TRBD2 (5 bases each). The V and J ends lost 5 bases and 5 bases respectively, with 13 bases between them. Germline V gene lookup returns CDR1 MNHEY and CDR2 SMNVEV (reference sequence). This CDR3 spans 14 amino acids. The CDR3 nucleotides are TGTGCCAGCAGTCCGGGGCTGCGCCACAATGAGCAGTTCTTC. It encodes CASSPGLRHNEQFF.

The gene calls are TRBV2 and TRBJ1-5; D is ambiguous. Germline lookup yields CDR1 SNHLY and CDR2 FYNNEI. V was pared by 6 bases and J by 0 bases, with 12 bases between. The CDR3 covers 15 residues. The CDR3: CASREYLDSNQPQHF. The CDR3 coding sequence is TGTGCCAGCAGGGAGTATCTCGATAGCAATCAGCCCCAGCATTTT. The complete variable domain, with remaining parts taken from reference TRBV2 and TRBJ1-5, reads EPEVTQTPSHQVTQMGQEVILRCVPISNHLYFYWYRQILGQKVEFLVSFYNNEISEKSEIFDDQFSVERPDGSNFTLKIRSTKLEDSAMYFCASREYLDSNQPQHFGDGTRLSIL.

The rearrangement joins TRBV7-3 to TRBJ2-7; D uncertain. V was pared by 0 bases and J by 6 bases, with 6 bases between. The germline V gene encodes CDR1 SGHTA and CDR2 FQGTGA. The CDR3 contains 12 residues. The DNA for the CDR3 is TGTGCCAGCAGCTTAACGAGAGGCGAGCAGTACTTC. It codes for CASSLTRGEQYF.

The V gene is TRBV5-1, the J gene TRBJ1-5, with D perhaps TRBD1 (6 bases). Germline loops: CDR1 SGHRS, CDR2 YFSETQ. Trimming pared 5 bases from V and 4 bases from J, leaving 16 bases between. The CDR3 totals 15 residues. This CDR3 reads CASSLGVQGNQPQHF. DNA of the CDR3: TGCGCCAGCAGTCTTGGTGTACAGGGTAATCAGCCCCAGCATTTT.

The genes are TRBV30 and TRBJ2-3; D is possibly TRBD2 (6 bases). V was cut by 1 base and J by 2 bases, with 10 bases left in between. Germline assignment: CDR1 GTSNPN and CDR2 SVGIG (reference sequence). The CDR3 is made up of 14 amino acids. CDR3 sequence: CAWSALADTDTQYF. For the CDR3, the DNA is TGTGCCTGGAGTGCACTAGCAGACACAGATACGCAGTATTTT.

The chain links TRBV5-5 to TRBJ1-1; D gene uncertain. The germline CDR1 and CDR2 sequences are SGHKS and YYEKEE (reference sequence). The V and J ends lost 4 bases and 5 bases respectively, with 12 bases between them. The CDR3 has 13 amino acids. The CDR3 region has the DNA TGTGCCAGCAGCATTGGTCCATTTACTGAAGCTTTCTTT. Translating gives CASSIGPFTEAFF.

The rearrangement links TRBV27 to TRBJ2-7, with D possibly being TRBD1 or TRBD2 (5 bases each). In germline, CDR1 is MNHEY, CDR2 SMNVEV (reference sequence). The CDR3 runs to 16 residues. With 5 bases removed from V and 2 bases from J, the gap between germline ends came to 19 bases. In DNA form, the CDR3 reads TGTGCCAGCAGTGGCCTCCGGGACGAGGTACCCTACGAGCAGTACTTC. Its translation is CASSGLRDEVPYEQYF.

CDR3 amino acids: CASSLLAGATDTQYF. The CDR3 DNA is TGTGCCAGCAGTTTGCTAGCGGGAGCAACAGATACGCAGTATTTT. The rearrangement joins TRBV27 to TRBJ2-3; 10 bases are a match to TRBD2. The CDR3 consists of 15 residues. V lost 3 bases to trimming and J lost 3 bases; unmatched junction nucleotides: 3. Germline CDR1 and CDR2: MNHEY and SMNVEV (reference sequence).

The chain has TRBV7-9 and TRBJ1-2; TRBD1 matches 8 bases. Germline V lookup: CDR1 SEHNR, CDR2 FQNEAQ (reference sequence). The CDR3 sequence is 15 residues long. V lost 3 bases and J lost 3; bases outside the gene matches: 6. The CDR3, as DNA: TGTGCCAGCAGCTTTTATGACAGGGGTGACTATGGCTACACCTTC. Translation: CASSFYDRGDYGYTF.

The chain joins TRBV6-5 to TRBJ1-1, with D uncertain. The CDR3 runs to 14 residues. Trimming pared 2 bases from V and 0 bases from J, leaving 7 bases between. CDR1 is MNHEY and CDR2 is SVGAGI in the germline V gene. CDR3 sequence reads: CASSYEGLNTEAFF. CDR3 sequence (DNA): TGTGCCAGCAGTTACGAGGGCCTGAACACTGAAGCTTTCTTT.

The chain combines TRBV6-5 with TRBJ1-2, with 10 bases matching TRBD1. The CDR3 is 13 residues long. Germline CDR1 and CDR2: MNHEY and SVGAGI. Germline trimming cut 7 bases from V and 7 bases from J; bases unmatched to any gene: 6. Here the CDR3 DNA reads TGTGCCAGCACCTGGGACAGGGGTGGTGGCTACACCTTC. Encoded protein: CASTWDRGGGYTF.

A note on this clone: The identical CDR3 is also encoded by other nucleotide sequences in the sample. The gene calls are TRBV11-2 and TRBJ2-7; no clear D. The CDR3 contains 11 residues. V was pared by 2 bases and J by 7 bases, with 6 bases between. The germline V gene encodes CDR1 SGHAT and CDR2 FQNNGV. The CDR3 spells CASSLTVEQYF. The CDR3 nucleotides are TGTGCCAGCAGCTTAACAGTAGAGCAGTACTTC.